The 31 T cell receptor beta chains reported below all come from one sample, sequenced in a study of shared clonotypes between healthy human individuals. Sequencing used immunoSEQ multiplex PCR; TCRdb keeps in-frame clones, though not all of them. The repertoire has fewer than 150,000 clones, around 71% of them found once; the top ten carry approximately 25%. Sequencing was carried out using memory CD8+ T cells sorted from blood. Subset meaning: CD45RO+ cells pooled with CCR7-negative TemRA cells. Every receptor here comes from a woman aged 25 to 39 in good health.

V and J are TRBV5-4 and TRBJ2-2; 14 bases agree with TRBD2. From germline, CDR1 is SGHNT and CDR2 YYREEE (reference sequence). The CDR3 is 19 residues long. The ends lost 0 bases at V and 5 bases at J; junction bases unmatched: 9. In DNA, the CDR3 is TGTGCCAGCAGCTTGGGCAGTCCGGGACTAGCGGGAGTTACCGGGGAGCTGTTTTTT. Translating it yields CASSLGSPGLAGVTGELFF.

This sequence joins TRBV27 and TRBJ2-5; D possibly matches TRBD1 or TRBD2 (5 bases each). Trimming stripped 2 bases from V and 13 bases from J, with 23 bases between. Germline V CDR1 and CDR2: MNHEY, SMNVEV (reference sequence). The CDR3 is 15 residues long. The CDR3, as DNA: TGTGCCAGCAGTTTAAGTCGGGACCACATAGAGCGTGGGTACTTC. Translated, it gives CASSLSRDHIERGYF.

This clone appeared a few times. The V gene is TRBV27, the J gene TRBJ2-7; 8 bases are shared with TRBD1. This CDR3 is built from 15 residues. V lost 5 bases, J lost 4 bases, and 10 bases stayed unmatched. Germline V CDR1 and CDR2: MNHEY, SMNVEV (reference sequence). The CDR3 is CASSEDRGSLYEQYF. DNA for the CDR3: TGTGCCAGCAGTGAAGACAGGGGTTCCCTGTACGAGCAGTACTTC.

DNA of the CDR3: TGTGCCAGCCGCCTGGGGTCGAGTAGCGGGAGGTCCTACGAGCAGTACTTC. Encoded protein: CASRLGSSSGRSYEQYF. V is TRBV11-2 and J is TRBJ2-7, with TRBD2 identical over 10 bases. Trimming removed 8 bases from V and 1 base from J; junction bases left unmatched: 14. The CDR3 is 17 amino acids. Germline CDR1 SGHAT, CDR2 FQNNGV.

This clone was counted between two and nine times. The chain combines TRBV4-1 with TRBJ2-7, with TRBD2 identical over 11 bases. The CDR3 has 15 residues. CDR1 and CDR2 from the germline V gene are MGHRA and YSYEKL. V dropped 4 bases and J dropped 7; count of bases not matched to a gene: 9. Written as DNA, the CDR3 is TGCGCCAGCAGCCCCACTAGCGGGAGTTTGGGAGAGCAGTACTTC. It yields the protein CASSPTSGSLGEQYF.

The chain recombines TRBV28 with TRBJ2-2; D not certain. Trimming pared 3 bases from V and 4 bases from J, leaving 9 bases between. Looked up from germline, CDR1 is MDHEN and CDR2 is SYDVKM. This CDR3 contains 14 residues. The CDR3 nucleotides are TGTGCCAGCAGTTTTAGGCCTGCCACCGGGGAGCTGTTTTTT. Protein sequence: CASSFRPATGELFF.

This clone was picked up a small number of times. This chain links TRBV11-2 with TRBJ2-5, with 10 bases lining up with TRBD1. CDR3 length: 14 residues. V was clipped by 5 bases and J by 7 bases; unmatched bases: 7. Germline-derived CDR1 and CDR2 are SGHAT and FQNNGV. CDR3 coding DNA: TGTGCCAGCAGCCTTGACAGGGGGCCAGGGACCCAGTACTTC. This encodes CASSLDRGPGTQYF. The whole variable domain, filled in from reference TRBV11-2 and TRBJ2-5, reads EAGVAQSPRYKIIEKRQSVAFWCNPISGHATLYWYQQILGQGPKLLIQFQNNGVVDDSQLPKDRFSAERLKGVDSTLKIQPAKLEDSAVYLCASSLDRGPGTQYFGPGTRLLVL.

The chain has TRBV5-6 and TRBJ2-1; D is unclear. This CDR3 comprises 12 residues. Germline V lookup: CDR1 SGHDT, CDR2 YYEEEE. The ends were cut back, 1 base at V and 7 bases at J, with 6 bases in the middle. CDR3: CASSLSGNEQFF. The CDR3 DNA reads as TGTGCCAGCAGCTTGTCGGGTAATGAGCAGTTCTTC.

The chain recombines TRBV19 with TRBJ1-5, with 7 bases lining up with TRBD1. The germline gives CDR1 LNHDA, CDR2 SQIVND (reference sequence). This CDR3 contains 13 residues. Losses at the gene ends were 10 bases for V and 5 bases for J; bases not matched to a gene: 8. The CDR3 loop reads CATQTRGDQPQHF. Written as DNA, the CDR3 is TGTGCCACCCAAACCAGGGGGGATCAGCCCCAGCATTTT.

The V gene is TRBV28, the J gene TRBJ2-7; 9 nucleotides align to TRBD1. CDR1 is MDHEN, CDR2 SYDVKM, per germline. V shed 7 bases, J shed 3 bases, and the junction held 13 bases outside the gene matches. This CDR3 comprises 16 residues. CDR3 sequence (DNA): TGTGCCAGCACCAAATTCGCCGGGACAGGGATCTACGAGCAGTACTTC. Its translation: CASTKFAGTGIYEQYF.

This clone has ten or more counts. The V and J genes are TRBV27 and TRBJ2-3; the D gene is possibly TRBD1 (5 bases). Germline CDR1 and CDR2: MNHEY and SMNVEV (reference sequence). Trimming took off 5 bases at V and 2 bases at J, with 11 bases between the two ends. The CDR3 loop spans 14 amino acids. CDR3 in amino acids: CASSPRTYTDTQYF. The CDR3 bases are TGTGCCAGCAGTCCGCGGACATACACAGATACGCAGTATTTT.

This clone showed up just a few times. The chain joins TRBV9 to TRBJ1-5; D gene unclear. CDR3 length equals 12 residues. Trimming shortened V by 0 bases and J by 5 bases, and 3 bases separated the two germline ends. Germline V gene sequence: CDR1 SGDLS, CDR2 YYNGEE. CDR3 sequence reads: CASSVEHQPQHF. The CDR3 DNA sequence: TGTGCCAGCAGCGTAGAGCATCAGCCCCAGCATTTT.

This clone was seen many times. CDR3 in amino acids: CASSDGLDTGELFF. The CDR3, as DNA: TGTGCCAGCAGTGACGGACTAGACACCGGGGAGCTGTTTTTT. The gene calls are TRBV6-4 and TRBJ2-2; 7 positions agree with TRBD2. Losses at the gene ends were 2 bases for V and 3 bases for J; bases not matched to a gene: 0. CDR1 is MRHNA, CDR2 SNTAGT, per germline. This CDR3 is 14 amino acids long.

J is TRBJ2-7 and V is TRBV5-4; no firm D call. This CDR3 is 14 amino acids long. Trimming took 2 bases from V and 0 from J, leaving 9 bases between them. Germline CDR1 SGHNT, CDR2 YYREEE (reference sequence). The CDR3 spells CASSFTSSSYEQYF. The CDR3 DNA sequence: TGTGCCAGCAGCTTCACGAGCAGCTCCTACGAGCAGTACTTC.

This clone showed up just a few times. V usage is TRBV28 and J usage is TRBJ2-7; a weak D match, TRBD1 (6 bases). V lost 7 bases and J 5 bases, leaving 12 bases between the germline ends. Per the germline V gene, CDR1 is MDHEN and CDR2 is SYDVKM. The CDR3 runs 12 residues. The DNA for the CDR3 is TGTGCCAGCATTGCCCAGGGGAACGAGCAGTACTTC. This translates into CASIAQGNEQYF.

V is TRBV6-6 and J is TRBJ2-2, with D possibly TRBD2 on 6 matching bases. CDR1 is MNHNY, CDR2 SVGAGI, per germline (reference sequence). The CDR3 consists of 15 residues. V gave up 6 bases and J gave up 1 base, with 12 bases separating them. CDR3 bases: TGTGCCAGCAGCTTACTTAGCGGGAACACCGGGGAGCTGTTTTTT. This codes for CASSLLSGNTGELFF.

This clone was picked up one time. The gene calls are TRBV29-1 and TRBJ2-3; D remains ambiguous. The V gene's germline CDR1 is SQVTM and CDR2 ANQGSEA. CDR3 length equals 12 residues. The ends were cut back, 3 bases at V and 4 bases at J, with 8 bases in the middle. The CDR3 bases are TGCAGCGTTGAGACCCGCCCAGATACGCAGTATTTT. Its translation is CSVETRPDTQYF.

This clone showed up just a few times. The J gene is TRBJ2-2, the V gene TRBV7-2; a possible D gene is TRBD1 (5 bases). CDR1 and CDR2 from the germline V gene are SGHTA and FQGNSA. The CDR3 length is 18 residues. V gave up 3 bases and J gave up 2 bases, with 19 bases separating them. The DNA for the CDR3 is TGTGCCAGCAGCTTCCCTAGTGCGACAGAAATAAACACCGGGGAGCTGTTTTTT. This sequence encodes CASSFPSATEINTGELFF.

The chain combines TRBV29-1 with TRBJ1-1; unclear D gene. The ends were cut back, 6 bases at V and 3 bases at J, with 11 bases in the middle. Germline V gene sequence: CDR1 SQVTM, CDR2 ANQGSEA. CDR3 size: 12 residues. The DNA of the CDR3 is TGCAGCGTCCCTGCGGGTTACACTGAAGCTTTCTTT. Protein product: CSVPAGYTEAFF.

V is TRBV14 and J is TRBJ1-4; the D gene is possibly TRBD1 (5 bases). The V gene lost 0 bases and the J gene lost 0 bases, with 11 bases spanning the gap. CDR1 is SGHDN, CDR2 FVKESK, per germline. The CDR3 sequence is 17 residues long. Written as DNA, the CDR3 is TGTGCCAGCAGCCAAGAATTGAGGGGTGCAACTAATGAAAAACTGTTTTTT. It is translated as CASSQELRGATNEKLFF.

This clone appeared once. This sequence joins TRBV27 and TRBJ2-7; the match to TRBD1 covers 8 bases. The CDR3 is made up of 14 amino acids. J gave up 3 bases and V 5 bases, and 6 bases lay outside the gene matches. Germline CDR1 is MNHEY and CDR2 is SMNVEV (reference sequence). The CDR3 DNA sequence: TGTGCCAGCAGTCCGGGACAGGTGATCTACGAGCAGTACTTC. This sequence encodes CASSPGQVIYEQYF.

The CDR3 DNA reads TGTGCCAGCAGCTTGGCTCGGGGATTTGAGCAGTTCTTC. This codes for CASSLARGFEQFF. V and J are TRBV5-6 and TRBJ2-1; D is possibly TRBD2 (5 bases). CDR3 length: 13 residues. Trimming cost V 0 bases and J 9 bases, with 10 bases left between them. Germline values: CDR1 SGHDT, CDR2 YYEEEE.

J is TRBJ2-7 and V is TRBV23-1, with TRBD2 identical over 11 bases. TRBV23-1 is marked as an open reading frame, function uncertain. The CDR3 has 17 residues. V dropped 3 bases and J dropped 3; count of bases not matched to a gene: 10. The CDR3 here is CASSQGRRTSGRYEQYF. CDR3 nucleotide sequence: TGCGCCAGCAGTCAGGGCAGGAGGACTAGCGGGCGCTACGAGCAGTACTTC.

CDR3 protein: CASSSLRGGVNTEAFF. The CDR3 DNA reads TGTGCCAGCAGTTCCCTCCGCGGGGGCGTGAACACTGAAGCTTTCTTT. This chain uses TRBV28 with TRBJ1-1; tentative D call: TRBD1 (6 bases). The length of the CDR3 is 16 residues. Looked up from germline, CDR1 is MDHEN and CDR2 is SYDVKM. Trimming took off 4 bases at V and 0 bases at J, with 15 bases between the two ends. Looking up the rest from reference TRBV28 and TRBJ1-1 gives the full variable domain: DVKVTQSSRYLVKRTGEKVFLECVQDMDHENMFWYRQDPGLGLRLIYFSYDVKMKEKGDIPEGYSVSREKKERFSLILESASTNQTSMYLCASSSLRGGVNTEAFFGQGTRLTVV.

The J gene is TRBJ2-5, the V gene TRBV15; TRBD1 matches at 10 bases. The CDR3 runs 15 residues. Germline V CDR1 and CDR2: LNHNV, YYDKDF (reference sequence). The ends lost 5 bases at V and 2 bases at J; junction bases unmatched: 5. CDR3: CATSGDRGRQETQYF. Written as DNA, the CDR3 is TGTGCCACCAGCGGTGACAGGGGGCGACAAGAGACCCAGTACTTC. The entire variable domain, with the rest obtained from reference TRBV15 and TRBJ2-5, is as follows: DAMVIQNPRYQVTQFGKPVTLSCSQTLNHNVMYWYQQKSSQAPKLLFHYYDKDFNNEADTPDNFQSRRPNTSFCFLDIRSPGLGDTAMYLCATSGDRGRQETQYFGPGTRLLVL.

This clone was picked up a small number of times. The rearrangement uses TRBV5-4 and TRBJ1-1, with D tentatively TRBD1 (5 bases). The CDR3 is made up of 16 amino acids. Germline V gives CDR1 SGHNT, CDR2 YYREEE (reference sequence). V lost 0 bases to trimming and J lost 1 base, with 13 bases between them. The DNA of the CDR3 is TGTGCCAGCAGCTTGGGCCTCGGACACAGGAACACTGAAGCTTTCTTT. It is translated as CASSLGLGHRNTEAFF. The full variable domain, with the rest looked up from reference TRBV5-4 and TRBJ1-1, is ETGVTQSPTHLIKTRGQQVTLRCSSQSGHNTVSWYQQALGQGPQFIFQYYREEENGRGNFPPRFSGLQFPNYSSELNVNALELDDSALYLCASSLGLGHRNTEAFFGQGTRLTVV.

The sample holds a few counts of this clone. V usage is TRBV28 and J usage is TRBJ2-7, with 9 bases that match TRBD1. Germline loops: CDR1 MDHEN, CDR2 SYDVKM. This CDR3 spans 17 amino acids. V was pared by 0 bases and J by 5 bases, with 11 bases of the junction left unmatched. In DNA form, the CDR3 reads TGTGCCAGCAGTTTATGGATACCGGGACAGGGAACCGACGAGCAGTACTTC. Its translation: CASSLWIPGQGTDEQYF.

V and J are TRBV7-9 and TRBJ1-1; D may be TRBD1 (5 bases). The germline V gene has CDR1 SEHNR and CDR2 FQNEAQ (reference sequence). This CDR3 region has 17 residues. V lost 1 base and J 1 base, leaving 16 bases between the germline ends. CDR3 amino acids: CASSLVGSRGRNTEAFF. The CDR3 DNA is TGTGCCAGCAGCTTAGTCGGGTCTCGGGGCCGGAACACTGAAGCTTTCTTT.

Only one count was recorded for this clone. J is TRBJ2-3 and V is TRBV11-3; 13 bases are a match to TRBD2. This CDR3 spans 17 amino acids. V lost 4 bases, J lost 8 bases, and 12 bases stayed unmatched. The germline V gene has CDR1 SGHNT and CDR2 YENEEA. DNA for the CDR3: TGTGCCAGCAGCTACCGCCCCGGGACTAGCGGGAAAGTTACGCAGTATTTT. It is translated as CASSYRPGTSGKVTQYF.

This chain links TRBV11-2 with TRBJ2-5; the match to TRBD2 covers 8 bases. The germline V gene has CDR1 SGHAT and CDR2 FQNNGV. The CDR3 runs 14 residues. J was trimmed by 5 bases and V by 5 bases; bases with no gene match: 7. CDR3 sequence reads: CASSPSGREETQYF. The CDR3 DNA is TGTGCCAGCAGCCCGAGCGGGAGAGAGGAGACCCAGTACTTC.

In this sample, this clone turned up a few times. The chain joins TRBV6-5 to TRBJ1-5; D is possibly TRBD1 (6 bases). The CDR3 has 15 residues. CDR1 is MNHEY, CDR2 SVGAGI, per germline. Trimming took 2 bases from V and 5 from J, leaving 13 bases between them. DNA of the CDR3: TGTGCCAGCAGTTACGTACAGGGCACCGATCAGCCCCAGCATTTT. It is translated as CASSYVQGTDQPQHF.